This T cell receptor beta chain was found in a study of cytomegalovirus exposure and HLA in healthy donors. 60 Vbeta and 13 Jbeta primers were used in PCR. The table came from immunoSEQ multiplex PCR; TCRdb's copy has only in-frame clones and leaves some out. The sample carries tens of thousands of clones, about 84% recorded once. The study, taken as a whole, reports: Most of the CMV-associated TCR beta chains (in a later analysis) appeared to be HLA-restricted. Cytomegalovirus-associated status was assigned to about 150 TCR beta chains.

About this clone itself: Its antigen remains unknown.

The sequence was collected from a man aged 45-65 years in good health and CMV-seronegative. Sequencing used PBMCs.

Here the CDR3 reads CSATGQGGEQYF. CDR3 coding DNA: TGCAGCGCCACCGGACAGGGTGGCGAGCAGTACTTC. The V and J genes are TRBV29-1 and TRBJ2-7; TRBD1 agrees at 8 bases. The V and J ends lost 7 bases and 6 bases, in that order; junction bases with no gene match: 8. The length of the CDR3 is 12 residues. Germline V lookup: CDR1 SQVTM, CDR2 ANQGSEA.